This T cell receptor beta chain was sequenced in a study of Tregs in tolerant kidney transplant recipients. Produced via immunoSEQ multiplex PCR; TCRdb's table is partial and in-frame only. The data contain approximately 60,000 clones, about 90% of them singletons. The CDR3 runs 14 residues. Trimming stripped 1 base from V and 13 bases from J, with 17 bases between. Germline assignment: CDR1 SGHVS and CDR2 FQNEAQ. The nonmyeloablative bone marrow transplants came from related graft donors, with transient mixed chimerism. The receptor's source is a human patient who received a combined kidney and bone marrow transplant. Part of the T cell pool may stem from the graft donor. The sample was CD4+ T cells from blood (PBMCs), taken 6 months after the transplant. The V call is TRBV7-8, the J call TRBJ2-1, with a weak D call TRBD1 (6 bases). This CDR3 is CASSLVGGAGDQFF. CDR3 bases: TGTGCCAGCAGCTTAGTTGGGGGTGCAGGGGATCAGTTCTTC.